This T cell receptor (beta chain) was recovered during a study of shared clonotypes between healthy human individuals. Sequencing was performed with immunoSEQ multiplex PCR; in TCRdb, only in-frame clones are kept and a portion is missing. The repertoire has about 1 million clones, more than 65% of them found once; the top ten carry approximately 1.5%. V was clipped by 5 bases and J by 0 bases, with 11 bases between them. Germline V lookup: CDR1 SEHNR, CDR2 FQNEAQ (reference sequence). The CDR3 extends over 14 amino acids. This clone has ten or more counts. Distinct nucleotide sequences in the sample also encode this CDR3.

The genes are TRBV7-9 and TRBJ2-7; D not resolved. The source material was memory CD4+ T cells sorted from blood. Indicated subset: CD45RA-negative fraction. The clonotype comes from a man aged 18 to 29 in good health. CDR3 amino acids: CASSPPGSSYEQYF. The CDR3 nucleotides are TGTGCCAGCAGCCCCCCAGGTAGCTCCTACGAGCAGTACTTC.